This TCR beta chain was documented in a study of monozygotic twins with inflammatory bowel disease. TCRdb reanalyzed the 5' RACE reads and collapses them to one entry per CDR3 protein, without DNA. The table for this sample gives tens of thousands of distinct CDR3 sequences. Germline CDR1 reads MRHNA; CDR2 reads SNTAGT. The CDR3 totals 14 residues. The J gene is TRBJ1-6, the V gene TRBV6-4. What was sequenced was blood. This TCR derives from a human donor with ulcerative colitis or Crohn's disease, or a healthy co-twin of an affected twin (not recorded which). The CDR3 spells CASSADGRYSPLHF.